These 11 T cell receptor beta chains originate from one sample sequenced in a study of cytomegalovirus exposure and HLA in healthy donors. TCRdb keeps only in-frame clones here, not all; method: immunoSEQ multiplex PCR. The sample comprises about 190,000 clones, about 84% of which are singletons, and over 1.3% rests with the top ten. The specimen sequenced was PBMCs. These receptors all come from a woman aged 18 to 35 in good health and CMV-seronegative.

This chain uses TRBV10-1 with TRBJ2-5; D uncertain. This CDR3 contains 12 residues. The V end lost 3 bases, the J end lost 5 bases, and 7 bases lay between the germline ends. Germline V CDR1 and CDR2: WNHNN, SYGVQD (reference sequence). CDR3 in amino acids: CASSDNRETQYF. In nucleotides, the CDR3 is TGCGCCAGCAGTGATAATCGGGAGACCCAGTACTTC.

This sequence joins TRBV11-2 and TRBJ2-1; D not certain. CDR1 is SGHAT, CDR2 FQNNGV, per germline. V lost 1 base and J lost 3, with 13 bases in between. The CDR3 runs to 16 residues. The CDR3: CASSLVPGPNYNEQFF. DNA of the CDR3: TGTGCCAGCAGCTTAGTTCCGGGTCCTAACTACAATGAGCAGTTCTTC. The variable domain in full, with the rest retrieved from reference TRBV11-2 and TRBJ2-1, is EAGVAQSPRYKIIEKRQSVAFWCNPISGHATLYWYQQILGQGPKLLIQFQNNGVVDDSQLPKDRFSAERLKGVDSTLKIQPAKLEDSAVYLCASSLVPGPNYNEQFFGPGTRLTVL.

The rearrangement joins TRBV5-1 to TRBJ2-7; D perhaps matches TRBD2 (6 bases). The germline CDR1 and CDR2 sequences are SGHRS and YFSETQ. The CDR3 spans 13 residues. V lost 1 base and J 4 bases, leaving 9 bases between the germline ends. Here the CDR3 DNA reads TGCGCCAGCAGCTTGACAGGAGGGTACGAGCAGTACTTC. This sequence encodes CASSLTGGYEQYF.

The sample holds a few counts of this clone. The chain employs TRBV11-2 and TRBJ1-6; 12 nucleotides line up with TRBD1. J was trimmed by 3 bases and V by 3 bases; bases with no gene match: 3. This CDR3 region has 17 residues. Germline lookup yields CDR1 SGHAT and CDR2 FQNNGV. CDR3 amino acids: CASSLRDRGLYNSPLHF. DNA of the CDR3: TGTGCCAGCAGCTTGAGGGACAGGGGGCTCTATAATTCACCCCTCCACTTT.

This clone was recorded only once. V is TRBV19 and J is TRBJ2-1, with 12 bases lining up with TRBD1. The germline gives CDR1 LNHDA, CDR2 SQIVND (reference sequence). CDR3 length equals 13 residues. V lost 10 bases to trimming and J lost 8 bases; unmatched junction nucleotides: 6. The CDR3 sequence is CATRDRGRDEQFF. CDR3 nucleotides: TGTGCCACAAGGGACAGGGGGCGGGATGAGCAGTTCTTC.

This sequence joins TRBV13 and TRBJ2-7; weak D call: TRBD1 (5 bases). CDR3 length: 14 amino acids. V was trimmed by 0 bases and J by 2 bases, leaving 8 bases between them. The germline gives CDR1 PRHDT, CDR2 FYEKMQ (reference sequence). The CDR3, as DNA: TGTGCCAGCAGCTTAGGGACAGCGACCTACGAGCAGTACTTC. Amino acids: CASSLGTATYEQYF.

The chain employs TRBV18 and TRBJ2-4; 7 bases map to TRBD1. The V gene end was trimmed by 3 bases and the J gene end by 5 bases; junction bases not matched to a gene: 10. The germline V gene has CDR1 KGHSH and CDR2 LQKENI. This CDR3 is built from 16 residues. CDR3 coding DNA: TGTGCCAGCTCACCGTTGGAGAGACAGGGTGAAAACATTCAGTACTTC. The encoded protein is CASSPLERQGENIQYF.

The chain links TRBV10-3 to TRBJ2-1; 7 positions agree with TRBD2. The germline CDR1 and CDR2 sequences are ENHRY and SYGVKD. CDR3 length: 15 amino acids. V trimming: 4 bases; J trimming: 7 bases; junction bases outside the gene matches: 10. CDR3 in amino acids: CAISVAGDPTNEQFF. CDR3 nucleotides: TGTGCCATCAGTGTGGCGGGGGACCCTACAAATGAGCAGTTCTTC.

The V call is TRBV4-1, the J call TRBJ1-1; TRBD1 is a possible D gene (5 bases). Trimming pared 4 bases from V and 0 bases from J, leaving 9 bases between. CDR3 length: 14 amino acids. Per the germline V gene, CDR1 is MGHRA and CDR2 is YSYEKL. CDR3 amino acids: CASSLQTVNTEAFF. Written as DNA, the CDR3 is TGCGCCAGCAGCCTCCAGACAGTGAACACTGAAGCTTTCTTT.

The chain links TRBV7-6 to TRBJ2-2; 15 nucleotides match TRBD2. This CDR3 spans 18 amino acids. J lost 5 bases, V lost 1 base, and 5 bases had no gene match. CDR1 is SGHVS and CDR2 is FNYEAQ in the germline V gene. CDR3 DNA sequence: TGTGCCAGCAGCTTAGTTCCGGGACTAGCGGGGGGAACCGGGGAGCTGTTTTTT. This codes for CASSLVPGLAGGTGELFF.

The J gene is TRBJ2-2, the V gene TRBV25-1, with TRBD1 identical over 8 bases. Germline assignment: CDR1 MGHDK and CDR2 SYGVNS. The CDR3 totals 15 residues. The trim removed 5 bases at V and 7 bases at J, leaving 9 bases unmatched. CDR3 DNA: TGTGCCAGCAGTCTACGGACAGGGAGGCACGGGGAGCTGTTTTTT. This translates into CASSLRTGRHGELFF.